Following are 29 T cell receptor beta chains from one sample sequenced in a study of T cells in Graves' hyperthyroidism and ophthalmopathy. RNA transcripts provided the source from which TCR beta CDR3 regions were amplified. TCR CDR3 underwent first-round RT-PCR with the HTBI primer set. TCRdb re-called the multiplex PCR reads through MiXCR, storing one row per CDR3 protein. This table has 50,000 to 75,000 distinct CDR3 sequences, just under 50% appearing once. Sequencing used blood. The receptors were gathered from a woman aged 25 to 39 with Graves' ophthalmopathy.

This chain joins TRBV24-1 and TRBJ1-2; D gene unclear. Trimming pared 7 bases from V and 8 bases from J, leaving 10 bases between. Germline V gene sequence: CDR1 KGHDR, CDR2 SFDVKD. The CDR3 loop spans 11 amino acids. CDR3 sequence: CATRGVDGYTF. CDR3 nucleotide sequence: TGTGCCACCAGGGGAGTTGACGGCTACACCTTC.

This clonotype was picked up many times. The chain links TRBV4-2 to TRBJ2-7, with 11 bases aligning to TRBD2. Germline CDR1 is LGHNA and CDR2 is YNFKEQ. The J segment lost 0 bases and the V segment lost 6 bases, leaving 7 bases of the junction unmatched. This CDR3 region has 16 residues. Here the CDR3 DNA reads TGTGCCAGCAGACCCACCGGGACTAGCGGCTCCTACGAGCAGTACTTC. Protein: CASRPTGTSGSYEQYF.

This clonotype appeared once. At one boundary the junction diverges from the germline segment, which might be a read error. This chain connects TRBV27 to TRBJ2-7; possible D gene TRBD1, 6 bases. Germline V gene data show CDR1 as MNHEY and CDR2 as SMNVEV (reference sequence). This CDR3 contains 15 residues. The CDR3 sequence: CASSSDRLIWYEQCF. In DNA, the CDR3 is TGTGCCAGCAGTTCTGACAGGTTAATATGGTACGAGCAGTGCTTC.

The J gene is TRBJ2-2, the V gene TRBV7-9; TRBD1 is a possible D gene (6 bases). V dropped 4 bases and J dropped 5 bases, with 17 bases sitting between them. Germline V gene data show CDR1 as SEHNR and CDR2 as FQNEAQ (reference sequence). The CDR3 loop spans 16 amino acids. The CDR3 protein is CASSSPGRGGTGELFF. CDR3 nucleotides: TGTGCCAGCAGCTCTCCAGGGAGAGGGGGTACCGGGGAGCTGTTTTTT. Based on the CDR3 plus reference TRBV7-9 and TRBJ2-2, the full variable domain is DTGVSQNPRHKITKRGQNVTFRCDPISEHNRLYWYRQTLGQGPEFLTYFQNEAQLEKSRLLSDRFSAERPKGSFSTLEIQRTEQGDSAMYLCASSSPGRGGTGELFFGEGSRLTVL.

The sample holds one count of this clonotype. The chain recombines TRBV20-1 with TRBJ2-5; 8 bases map to TRBD1. J lost 5 bases, V lost 6 bases, and 8 bases had no gene match. Germline V lookup: CDR1 DFQATT, CDR2 SNEGSKA (reference sequence). There are 13 residues in the CDR3. The CDR3 nucleotides read TGCAGTGCGCCTCAGGGGGCAGGGGAGACCCAGTACTTC. Protein: CSAPQGAGETQYF.

There are many counts of this clonotype. CDR3 DNA: TGTGCCAGCAGTGACGGACTAGAGTTCAATGAGCAGTTCTTC. Protein: CASSDGLEFNEQFF. The J gene is TRBJ2-1, the V gene TRBV6-1, with 7 nucleotides matching TRBD2. V dropped 3 bases and J dropped 6; count of bases not matched to a gene: 5. Germline assignment: CDR1 MNHNS and CDR2 SASEGT. The CDR3 has 14 amino acids.

To note about this clonotype: A much larger clonotype is one base distant, so this may be a read error. This chain connects TRBV28 to TRBJ1-5, with TRBD1 matching 7 bases. Germline V lookup: CDR1 MDHEN, CDR2 SYDVKM. The length of the CDR3 is 15 residues. The junction had 10 bases not matched to a gene; V was cut back by 7 bases and J by 4 bases. The CDR3 here is CASTRWTGQNQPQHF. Written as DNA, the CDR3 is TGTGCCAGCACCCGTTGGACAGGACAGAATCAGCCCCAGCATTTT.

In this sample, this clonotype turned up many times. The chain uses TRBV9 and TRBJ1-1, with D unresolved. CDR1 is SGDLS, CDR2 YYNGEE, per germline. The CDR3 totals 14 residues. V gave up 3 bases and J gave up 0 bases, with 9 bases separating them. The CDR3 bases are TGTGCCAGCAGCGCCGGACTGATGAACACTGAAGCTTTCTTT. Its translation is CASSAGLMNTEAFF.

In its sample, this clonotype was seen many times. The rearrangement links TRBV12-3 or TRBV12-4 to TRBJ1-2, with 9 bases fitting TRBD1. The CDR3 is 16 amino acids. V lost 3 bases to trimming and J lost 2 bases; unmatched junction nucleotides: 7. Here the CDR3 reads CASSFKQGAENYGYTF. CDR3 DNA sequence: TGTGCCAGCAGTTTCAAACAGGGGGCGGAGAACTATGGCTACACCTTC.

This clonotype was counted at least ten times. The J gene is TRBJ1-1, the V gene TRBV20-1; D is possibly TRBD1 (5 bases). Germline assignment: CDR1 DFQATT and CDR2 SNEGSKA (reference sequence). Trimming shortened V by 6 bases and J by 5 bases, and 16 bases separated the two germline ends. This CDR3 comprises 13 residues. CDR3 region: CSAPSGVRTEAFF. For the CDR3, the DNA is TGCAGTGCCCCGTCGGGGGTGAGGACTGAAGCTTTCTTT.

In this sample, this clonotype turned up many times. The DNA of the CDR3 is TGTGCCTCCGGAGGGCTGCGCGCAGATACGCAGTATTTT. This gives the protein CASGGLRADTQYF. V usage is TRBV2 and J usage is TRBJ2-3, with D possibly TRBD2 on 6 matching bases. In germline, CDR1 is SNHLY, CDR2 FYNNEI. The V and J ends lost 11 bases and 4 bases respectively, with 16 bases between them. CDR3 length equals 13 residues. The whole variable domain, remainder taken from reference TRBV2 and TRBJ2-3, is EPEVTQTPSHQVTQMGQEVILRCVPISNHLYFYWYRQILGQKVEFLVSFYNNEISEKSEIFDDQFSVERPDGSNFTLKIRSTKLEDSAMYFCASGGLRADTQYFGPGTRLTVL.

The chain combines TRBV5-4 with TRBJ1-2; the D gene is possibly TRBD1 (5 bases). This CDR3 region has 14 residues. V was pared by 4 bases and J by 8 bases, with 18 bases between. CDR1 and CDR2 from the germline V gene are SGHNT and YYREEE (reference sequence). The CDR3 nucleotides are TGTGCCAGCAGCACGGGACGTGAGTCCTACGGCTACACCTTC. It specifies CASSTGRESYGYTF.

The V and J genes are TRBV7-2 and TRBJ1-5; the match to TRBD1 covers 8 bases. V was clipped by 5 bases and J by 2 bases; unmatched bases: 11. Germline-derived CDR1 and CDR2 are SGHTA and FQGNSA. The CDR3 spans 17 residues. CDR3 DNA: TGTGCCAGCAGCCCCTACAGGGGGGCCCTGGGCAATCAGCCCCAGCATTTT. It specifies CASSPYRGALGNQPQHF.

The J gene is TRBJ1-5, the V gene TRBV6-6; D is ambiguous. Germline-derived CDR1 and CDR2 are MNHNY and SVGAGI (reference sequence). CDR3 length equals 13 residues. This CDR3 reads CASVGSLNQPQHF. CDR3 sequence (DNA): TGTGCTAGCGTAGGAAGCCTCAATCAGCCCCAGCATTTT.

This clonotype showed up many times. The chain links TRBV7-6 to TRBJ2-3; 7 nucleotides line up with TRBD2. Germline V gives CDR1 SGHVS, CDR2 FNYEAQ. V lost 6 bases, J lost 1 base, and 4 bases stayed unmatched. This CDR3 spans 14 amino acids. DNA of the CDR3: TGTGCCAGCAGTCCTAGCGGAGGCACAGATACGCAGTATTTT. This gives the protein CASSPSGGTDTQYF.

This clonotype has a count of ten or more. V and J are TRBV10-1 and TRBJ2-7; 9 positions match TRBD1. The length of the CDR3 is 14 residues. V shed 1 base, J shed 6 bases, and the junction held 4 bases outside the gene matches. The germline V gene encodes CDR1 WNHNN and CDR2 SYGVQD (reference sequence). CDR3: CASSEWEQGAEQYF. CDR3 DNA sequence: TGCGCCAGCAGTGAGTGGGAACAGGGGGCCGAGCAGTACTTC.

This clonotype was observed many times. This sequence joins TRBV2 and TRBJ1-3, with 11 bases that match TRBD1. Germline CDR1 and CDR2: SNHLY and FYNNEI. There are 15 residues in the CDR3. Trimming took 3 bases from V and 4 from J; bases not matched to a gene: 2. The CDR3: CASSEDRGLGNTIYF. For the CDR3, the DNA is TGTGCCAGCAGTGAGGACAGGGGGCTAGGAAACACCATATATTTT.

This clonotype appeared many times. The gene calls are TRBV10-3 and TRBJ2-4; 15 bases match TRBD2. With V trimmed by 2 bases and J by 10 bases, 6 bases remained unmatched. CDR3 length equals 16 residues. The germline V gene has CDR1 ENHRY and CDR2 SYGVKD. This CDR3 reads CAISEGTSGRLSIQYF. DNA for the CDR3: TGTGCCATCAGTGAGGGGACTAGCGGGAGGCTGTCTATTCAGTACTTC.

Many counts were recorded for this clonotype. The chain joins TRBV5-5 to TRBJ1-5; D is undetermined. This CDR3 comprises 15 residues. Looked up from germline, CDR1 is SGHKS and CDR2 is YYEKEE (reference sequence). V dropped 2 bases and J dropped 5 bases, with 14 bases sitting between them. CDR3 DNA: TGTGCCAGCAGCTTAAGGCCAGACGGGGATCAGCCCCAGCATTTT. Encoded protein: CASSLRPDGDQPQHF. The full variable domain, in which reference TRBV5-5 and TRBJ1-5 provide the parts outside the CDR3, is DAGVTQSPTHLIKTRGQQVTLRCSPISGHKSVSWYQQVLGQGPQFIFQYYEKEERGRGNFPDRFSARQFPNYSSELNVNALLLGDSALYLCASSLRPDGDQPQHFGDGTRLSIL.

This rearrangement joins TRBV10-3 to TRBJ1-3, with a possible D match to TRBD1 (5 bases). V was pared by 10 bases and J by 3 bases, with 16 bases between. The CDR3 sequence is 14 residues long. Germline values: CDR1 ENHRY, CDR2 SYGVKD. CDR3 nucleotides: TGTGCCACCAGGTCCGGGACCATTGGAAACACCATATATTTT. The encoded protein is CATRSGTIGNTIYF.

This clonotype was recorded at least ten times. This rearrangement joins TRBV20-1 to TRBJ1-2; a weak D match, TRBD1 (6 bases). Germline V gives CDR1 DFQATT, CDR2 SNEGSKA (reference sequence). This CDR3 spans 12 amino acids. The germline V and J ends were trimmed by 7 bases and 4 bases, with 13 bases remaining between them. This CDR3 is CSVAGQIYGYTF. In DNA, the CDR3 is TGCAGTGTCGCAGGACAGATCTATGGCTACACCTTC.

The sample holds many counts of this clonotype. The J gene is TRBJ1-2, the V gene TRBV7-8; TRBD1 matches 10 bases. Germline CDR1 is SGHVS and CDR2 is FQNEAQ. J lost 7 bases, V lost 3 bases, and 11 bases had no gene match. The CDR3 totals 16 residues. CDR3 DNA sequence: TGTGCCAGCAGCTTGCTATTCTCCGGGACAGGGGTTGGCTACACCTTC. Its translation: CASSLLFSGTGVGYTF.

This clonotype was picked up many times. The chain employs TRBV20-1 and TRBJ1-5, with D perhaps TRBD1 (5 bases). V was pared by 4 bases and J by 3 bases, with 16 bases between. This CDR3 is built from 15 residues. Germline lookup yields CDR1 DFQATT and CDR2 SNEGSKA (reference sequence). The CDR3 DNA sequence: TGCAGTGCTACCACCGGGACCAGTGACAATCAGCCCCAGCATTTT. This sequence encodes CSATTGTSDNQPQHF.

This clonotype appeared many times. The rearrangement links TRBV12-3 or TRBV12-4 to TRBJ2-7, with TRBD2 matching 10 bases. V lost 4 bases, J lost 0 bases, and 6 bases stayed unmatched. This CDR3 has 16 residues. Written as DNA, the CDR3 is TGTGCCAGCAGTTCACATAGCGGGGGGTCCTCCTACGAGCAGTACTTC. It codes for CASSSHSGGSSYEQYF.

There are many counts of this clonotype. The rearrangement links TRBV6-1 to TRBJ2-7; 7 bases are a match to TRBD1. The V and J ends lost 6 bases and 4 bases, in that order; junction bases with no gene match: 15. This CDR3 is 16 amino acids long. Germline CDR1 and CDR2: MNHNS and SASEGT. The chain's CDR3 is CASRAHWDSKTYEQYF. In nucleotides, the CDR3 is TGTGCCAGCAGAGCCCATTGGGACAGTAAGACTTACGAGCAGTACTTC.

This clonotype was seen repeatedly, ten times or more. J is TRBJ1-5 and V is TRBV20-1; 7 bases map to TRBD1. V gave up 6 bases and J gave up 7 bases; unmatched junction bases: 9. CDR3 length: 13 amino acids. CDR1 and CDR2 from the germline V gene are DFQATT and SNEGSKA (reference sequence). The chain's CDR3 is CSARGGDGQPQHF. The CDR3 nucleotides read TGCAGTGCCAGGGGGGGCGATGGGCAGCCCCAGCATTTT.

This clonotype was seen many times. The V call is TRBV5-4, the J call TRBJ1-4; no definite D call. The CDR3 is made up of 14 amino acids. Deletions cut 0 bases from V and 0 bases from J, with 3 bases between. In germline, CDR1 is SGHNT, CDR2 YYREEE (reference sequence). DNA for the CDR3: TGTGCCAGCAGCTTGGTCCCAACTAATGAAAAACTGTTTTTT. This sequence encodes CASSLVPTNEKLFF. Based on the CDR3 plus reference TRBV5-4 and TRBJ1-4, the full variable domain is ETGVTQSPTHLIKTRGQQVTLRCSSQSGHNTVSWYQQALGQGPQFIFQYYREEENGRGNFPPRFSGLQFPNYSSELNVNALELDDSALYLCASSLVPTNEKLFFGSGTQLSVL.

In this sample, this clonotype turned up many times. This sequence joins TRBV12-3 or TRBV12-4 and TRBJ1-1, with D maybe TRBD1 (6 bases). The CDR3 length is 14 residues. Trimming left V 6 bases short and J 7 bases short, with 18 bases between. The CDR3 nucleotides are TGTGCCAGCAGACACAGGGAGAGTTCGAATGAAGCTTTCTTT. It yields the protein CASRHRESSNEAFF.

This clonotype was found many times. This chain connects TRBV5-4 to TRBJ1-1; a weak D match, TRBD1 (5 bases). Germline CDR1 reads SGHNT; CDR2 reads YYREEE (reference sequence). Trimming stripped 1 base from V and 6 bases from J, with 16 bases between. This CDR3 has 15 amino acids. The CDR3 DNA follows: TGTGCCAGCAGCTTGAATCCAGGGCAGACTTCTGAAGCTTTCTTT. It codes for CASSLNPGQTSEAFF.